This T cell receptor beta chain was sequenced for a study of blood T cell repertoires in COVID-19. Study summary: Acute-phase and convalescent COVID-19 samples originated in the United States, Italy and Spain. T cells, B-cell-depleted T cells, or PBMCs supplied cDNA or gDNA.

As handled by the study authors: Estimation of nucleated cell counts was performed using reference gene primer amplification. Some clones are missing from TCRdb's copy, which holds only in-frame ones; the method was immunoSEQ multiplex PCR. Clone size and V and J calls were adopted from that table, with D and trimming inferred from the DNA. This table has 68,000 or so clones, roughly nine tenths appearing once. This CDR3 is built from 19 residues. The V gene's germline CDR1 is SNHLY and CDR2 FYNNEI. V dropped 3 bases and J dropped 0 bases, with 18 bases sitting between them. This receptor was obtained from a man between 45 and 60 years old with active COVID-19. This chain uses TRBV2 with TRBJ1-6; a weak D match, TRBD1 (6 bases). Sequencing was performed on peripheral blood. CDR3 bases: TGTGCCAGCAGTGACCGCAGGGGCGGCGGAAGCTCCTATAATTCACCCCTCCACTTT. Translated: CASSDRRGGGSSYNSPLHF.